These 31 T cell receptor beta chains came from one sample sequenced in a study of T cell responses to AZD1222 COVID-19 vaccine. Method: immunoSEQ multiplex PCR; TCRdb's copy keeps in-frame clones and lacks some. Seen here are just under 150,000 clones, about 86% observed once, and the top ten hold approximately 5%. The sample consisted of peripheral blood, taken 28 days after the second AZD1222 dose. The source of these receptors is an adult who received the AZD1222 COVID-19 vaccine.

This chain connects TRBV5-1 to TRBJ2-2, with 11 bases that match TRBD1. This CDR3 region has 16 residues. Germline assignment: CDR1 SGHRS and CDR2 YFSETQ. Trimming removed 4 bases from V and 3 bases from J; junction bases left unmatched: 5. The chain's CDR3 is CASSLRTGGDTGELFF. The CDR3 DNA is TGCGCCAGCAGCCTAAGGACAGGGGGCGACACCGGGGAGCTGTTTTTT.

The rearrangement links TRBV6-9 to TRBJ1-6; 11 bases line up with TRBD1. CDR3 size: 17 residues. Trimming cost V 4 bases and J 4 bases; bases outside gene matches: 6. The germline gives CDR1 MNHGY, CDR2 SVAAGI. Written as DNA, the CDR3 is TGTGCCAGCAGTTCCACCAGGGACAGGGGGTATAATTCACCCCTCCACTTT. It translates to CASSSTRDRGYNSPLHF.

This clone has just a few counts. The chain has TRBV4-1 and TRBJ2-1; no clear D. V was shortened by 8 bases and J by 6 bases, with 14 bases between the two germline ends. CDR1 MGHRA and CDR2 YSYEKL come from the germline V gene. The CDR3 consists of 13 residues. The CDR3 bases are TGCGCCAGCTTAGAGCAAGGCCGCAATGAGCAGTTCTTC. It codes for CASLEQGRNEQFF.

The V call is TRBV19, the J call TRBJ1-3; D gene unclear. Germline V gene sequence: CDR1 LNHDA, CDR2 SQIVND (reference sequence). V dropped 6 bases and J dropped 0 bases, with 6 bases sitting between them. This CDR3 contains 13 residues. CDR3 sequence (DNA): TGTGCCAGTAGCGGATTCTCTGGAAACACCATATATTTT. Amino acid sequence: CASSGFSGNTIYF.

The genes are TRBV3-1 (or the pseudogene TRBV3-2) and TRBJ1-4, with D possibly TRBD1 on 5 matching bases. Between the trimmed V and J ends, which lost 2 bases and 7 bases, there was a span of 14 bases. The CDR3 runs 15 residues. The germline V gene encodes CDR1 LGHDT and CDR2 YNNKEL (reference sequence). CDR3 in DNA: TGTGCCAGCAGCCAAACGGGGCGGGGGATTGAAAAACTGTTTTTT. It codes for CASSQTGRGIEKLFF.

A few counts support this clone. The CDR3 here is CASSPPGTVYNEQFF. The CDR3, as DNA: TGTGCCAGCAGCCCCCCCGGGACAGTTTACAATGAGCAGTTCTTC. V gene TRBV11-3 combines with J gene TRBJ2-1, with 7 bases aligning to TRBD1. This CDR3 has 15 amino acids. Germline trimming cut 5 bases from V and 4 bases from J; bases unmatched to any gene: 8. Germline loops: CDR1 SGHNT, CDR2 YENEEA.

This rearrangement joins TRBV7-9 to TRBJ1-4; D is uncertain. The CDR3 extends over 15 amino acids. The V end lost 4 bases, the J end lost 8 bases, and 17 bases lay between the germline ends. Germline assignment: CDR1 SEHNR and CDR2 FQNEAQ (reference sequence). CDR3 residues: CASSSPPPGGEKLFF. CDR3 coding DNA: TGTGCCAGCAGCTCCCCACCCCCCGGAGGCGAAAAACTGTTTTTT.

The rearrangement joins TRBV28 to TRBJ2-7, with TRBD2 matching over 8 bases. The CDR3 covers 14 residues. The J segment lost 1 base and the V segment lost 7 bases, leaving 6 bases of the junction unmatched. From germline, CDR1 is MDHEN and CDR2 SYDVKM. CDR3 sequence reads: CASMSGGGSYEQYF. The CDR3 DNA is TGTGCCAGCATGTCCGGCGGGGGGTCCTACGAGCAGTACTTC.

This chain connects TRBV30 to TRBJ1-5; weak D call: TRBD1 (5 bases). The V gene's germline CDR1 is GTSNPN and CDR2 SVGIG (reference sequence). The CDR3 has 13 amino acids. Trimming took 0 bases from V and 6 from J, leaving 9 bases between them. CDR3 residues: CAWSVTGGQPQHF. The CDR3 region has the DNA TGTGCCTGGAGTGTAACCGGGGGTCAGCCCCAGCATTTT.

The chain is built from TRBV5-8 and TRBJ1-2, with D possibly being TRBD1 (6 bases). V shed 2 bases and J shed 7 bases, with 9 bases lying between them. From germline, CDR1 is SGHTS and CDR2 YDEGEE. There are 12 residues in the CDR3. CDR3 coding DNA: TGTGCCAGCAGCTTCCAGGGGTCTGGCTACACCTTC. This codes for CASSFQGSGYTF.

V usage is TRBV11-3 and J usage is TRBJ2-1; D is unclear. V gave up 1 base and J gave up 4 bases, with 5 bases separating them. Germline CDR1 reads SGHNT; CDR2 reads YENEEA. The CDR3 sequence is 13 residues long. The CDR3 nucleotides are TGTGCCAGCAGCTTAGGCAGGTACAATGAGCAGTTCTTC. It is translated as CASSLGRYNEQFF. Variable domain in full (rest from reference TRBV11-3 and TRBJ2-1): EAGVVQSPRYKIIEKKQPVAFWCNPISGHNTLYWYLQNLGQGPELLIRYENEEAVDDSQLPKDRFSAERLKGVDSTLKIQPAELGDSAVYLCASSLGRYNEQFFGPGTRLTVL.

The rearrangement links TRBV19 to TRBJ2-1; 9 bases map to TRBD1. The CDR3 spans 11 residues. CDR1 is LNHDA, CDR2 SQIVND, per germline (reference sequence). The V segment lost 7 bases and the J segment 8 bases; nucleotides outside the gene matches: 0. CDR3 sequence reads: CASNRGHEQFF. The CDR3 coding sequence is TGTGCCAGTAACAGGGGGCATGAGCAGTTCTTC.

This clone was seen a handful of times. This chain connects TRBV9 to TRBJ2-4; D remains ambiguous. V lost 4 bases, J lost 9 bases, and 11 bases lay in between. CDR3 length equals 12 residues. The germline gives CDR1 SGDLS, CDR2 YYNGEE. Here the CDR3 reads CASSPPASIQYF. The CDR3 DNA reads TGTGCCAGCAGCCCCCCGGCGAGCATTCAGTACTTC.

This clone showed up just once. The chain joins TRBV2 to TRBJ1-2; TRBD1 is a possible D gene (6 bases). The germline gives CDR1 SNHLY, CDR2 FYNNEI. V was pared by 6 bases and J by 5 bases, with 13 bases between. This CDR3 comprises 13 residues. The CDR3 sequence: CASSAGGGYGYTF. DNA of the CDR3: TGTGCCAGCAGCGCCGGGGGCGGGTATGGCTACACCTTC.

This chain joins TRBV4-2 and TRBJ2-7, with a possible D match to TRBD2 (5 bases). Trimming took 6 bases from V and 2 from J, leaving 14 bases between them. CDR1 LGHNA and CDR2 YNFKEQ come from the germline V gene. The CDR3 is 14 residues long. Here the CDR3 reads CASRAEASTYEQYF. CDR3 nucleotide sequence: TGTGCCAGCAGGGCGGAGGCGAGCACCTACGAGCAGTACTTC.

The chain combines TRBV4-2 with TRBJ1-1, with 8 bases aligning to TRBD1. Germline V gives CDR1 LGHNA, CDR2 YNFKEQ. J lost 3 bases, V lost 2 bases, and 5 bases had no gene match. There are 15 residues in the CDR3. CDR3 nucleotides: TGTGCCAGCAGCCAAACCAGGGGGCTTTACACTGAAGCTTTCTTT. It yields the protein CASSQTRGLYTEAFF.

This clone was counted a single time. The chain employs TRBV11-2 and TRBJ2-7; 8 bases align to TRBD1. CDR3 size: 15 residues. Trimming cost V 5 bases and J 4 bases; bases outside gene matches: 10. The germline gives CDR1 SGHAT, CDR2 FQNNGV. CDR3 amino acids: CASSHLQGGIYEQYF. In nucleotides, the CDR3 is TGTGCCAGCAGCCACCTACAGGGGGGCATATACGAGCAGTACTTC.

In this sample, this clone turned up once. J is TRBJ1-2 and V is TRBV2; D gene ambiguous. This CDR3 contains 13 residues. From germline, CDR1 is SNHLY and CDR2 FYNNEI. V shed 0 bases and J shed 8 bases, with 10 bases lying between them. Here the CDR3 DNA reads TGTGCCAGCAGTGAAGCAACCATTTGGGGCTACACCTTC. It translates to CASSEATIWGYTF.

The chain recombines TRBV30 with TRBJ2-1; 8 bases agree with TRBD1. This CDR3 contains 14 residues. Germline CDR1 GTSNPN, CDR2 SVGIG (reference sequence). V lost 7 bases, J lost 2 bases, and 7 bases stayed unmatched. The CDR3: CAFHGTGAYNEQFF. Here the CDR3 DNA reads TGTGCCTTCCACGGGACAGGAGCCTACAATGAGCAGTTCTTC. The full variable domain, with the rest looked up from reference TRBV30 and TRBJ2-1, is SQTIHQWPATLVQPVGSPLSLECTVEGTSNPNLYWYRQAAGRGLQLLFYSVGIGQISSEVPQNLSASRPQDRQFILSSKKLLLSDSGFYLCAFHGTGAYNEQFFGPGTRLTVL.

This clone was counted between two and nine times. The rearrangement links TRBV2 to TRBJ1-2; tentative D call: TRBD1 (6 bases). CDR1 is SNHLY, CDR2 FYNNEI, per germline. Trimming cost V 4 bases and J 6 bases, with 9 bases left between them. The CDR3 is made up of 12 amino acids. In DNA form, the CDR3 reads TGTGCCAGCAGTGTACAGGGAAATGGCTACACCTTC. This gives the protein CASSVQGNGYTF.

As DNA, the CDR3 is TGTGCCAGCAGCCCTGGACAGTCCTATCAAGGGGCTTTCTTT. Translating it yields CASSPGQSYQGAFF. V usage is TRBV11-3 and J usage is TRBJ1-1; weak D call: TRBD1 (6 bases). Germline lookup yields CDR1 SGHNT and CDR2 YENEEA. This CDR3 comprises 14 residues. Trimming cost V 5 bases and J 11 bases, with 21 bases left between them. The whole variable domain, filled in from reference TRBV11-3 and TRBJ1-1, reads EAGVVQSPRYKIIEKKQPVAFWCNPISGHNTLYWYLQNLGQGPELLIRYENEEAVDDSQLPKDRFSAERLKGVDSTLKIQPAELGDSAVYLCASSPGQSYQGAFFGQGTRLTVV.

This sequence joins TRBV9 and TRBJ1-1; D may be TRBD1 (5 bases). Trimming removed 4 bases at V and 3 bases at J, with 13 bases between. The CDR3 is made up of 14 amino acids. The V gene's germline CDR1 is SGDLS and CDR2 YYNGEE. As DNA, the CDR3 is TGTGCCAGCAGCCCTGGGGGGAAGGACACTGAAGCTTTCTTT. Residues: CASSPGGKDTEAFF.

The chain has TRBV5-1 and TRBJ2-4; the match to TRBD2 covers 11 bases. V lost 4 bases and J lost 12; bases outside the gene matches: 18. This CDR3 comprises 17 residues. Germline CDR1 and CDR2: SGHRS and YFSETQ. The CDR3 spells CASSQSILLAGVHDQYF. CDR3 coding DNA: TGCGCCAGCAGCCAGTCGATATTACTAGCGGGGGTCCACGATCAGTACTTC.

The chain links TRBV11-2 to TRBJ2-5; no reliable D call. From germline, CDR1 is SGHAT and CDR2 FQNNGV. The CDR3 has 11 amino acids. The V end was cut by 5 bases, the J end by 1 base, with 2 bases between. This chain's CDR3 is CASSPQETQYF. CDR3 nucleotide sequence: TGTGCCAGCAGCCCCCAAGAGACCCAGTACTTC.

The V gene is TRBV5-6, the J gene TRBJ2-6; D gene unclear. With 0 bases removed from V and 0 bases from J, the gap between germline ends came to 16 bases. This CDR3 is 19 amino acids long. Germline-derived CDR1 and CDR2 are SGHDT and YYEEEE. CDR3 region: CASSLAKGNALSGANVLTF. The CDR3 DNA sequence: TGTGCCAGCAGCTTGGCCAAAGGCAACGCCCTCTCTGGGGCCAACGTCCTGACTTTC.

CDR3 in amino acids: CASSQDGTGTDTQYF. The CDR3 DNA follows: TGCGCCAGCAGCCAAGACGGAACTGGCACAGATACGCAGTATTTT. This rearrangement joins TRBV4-1 to TRBJ2-3; no reliable D call. Between the trimmed V and J ends, which lost 0 bases and 1 base, there was a span of 8 bases. The CDR3 is 15 amino acids. CDR1 and CDR2 from the germline V gene are MGHRA and YSYEKL.

This CDR3 reads CASSLVSGREQYF. The CDR3 nucleotides read TGCGCCAGCAGCTTGGTGTCTGGGCGAGAGCAGTACTTC. The chain employs TRBV5-1 and TRBJ2-7; D ambiguous. The CDR3 length is 13 residues. V gave up 0 bases and J gave up 7 bases, with 11 bases separating them. Per the germline V gene, CDR1 is SGHRS and CDR2 is YFSETQ.

Of note for this clone: The sample holds other DNA sequences that translate to the same CDR3. The rearrangement joins TRBV24-1 to TRBJ2-3; D is perhaps TRBD1 (5 bases). This CDR3 region has 14 residues. CDR1 and CDR2 from the germline V gene are KGHDR and SFDVKD. The V and J ends lost 5 bases and 3 bases respectively, with 11 bases between them. This CDR3 is CATSGPQGTDTQYF. As DNA, the CDR3 is TGTGCCACCAGTGGTCCTCAGGGAACAGATACGCAGTATTTT.

V is TRBV5-4 and J is TRBJ1-6; 9 bases align to TRBD1. Germline V gene lookup returns CDR1 SGHNT and CDR2 YYREEE (reference sequence). CDR3 length: 16 residues. V shed 2 bases and J 7 bases; nucleotides not matched to a gene: 7. Here the CDR3 DNA reads TGTGCCAGCAGCTTTGAGTGGGACAGGGTCAATTCACCCCTCCACTTT. Amino acids: CASSFEWDRVNSPLHF.

J is TRBJ1-5 and V is TRBV28; 7 bases are a match to TRBD1. This CDR3 has 12 residues. The V segment lost 10 bases and the J segment 11 bases; nucleotides outside the gene matches: 11. Germline CDR1 MDHEN, CDR2 SYDVKM. The CDR3 loop is CATRGGGEAQHF. Written as DNA, the CDR3 is TGTGCCACCAGGGGGGGCGGAGAGGCCCAGCATTTT.

This clone came up a few times. The chain has TRBV27 and TRBJ2-7, with D possibly TRBD1 on 6 matching bases. Trimming took off 3 bases at V and 3 bases at J, with 18 bases between the two ends. In germline, CDR1 is MNHEY, CDR2 SMNVEV (reference sequence). The CDR3 runs 16 residues. CDR3 in amino acids: CASSFHRALEGYEQYF. DNA of the CDR3: TGTGCCAGCAGTTTTCACAGGGCCCTTGAGGGCTACGAGCAGTACTTC.